This T cell receptor (beta chain) was found in a study of early T cells in non-severe SARS-CoV-2 infection. V was clipped by 1 base and J by 11 bases, with 9 bases between them. CDR1 SEHNR and CDR2 FQNEAQ come from the germline V gene (reference sequence). The CDR3 covers 12 residues. There are many counts of this clonotype. Each cDNA molecule carried a unique molecular identifier. TCRdb reanalysed the 5' RACE reads using MiXCR and keeps one entry per CDR3 protein. The repertoire holds 50,000 or so distinct CDR3 sequences, with around 5.2% as singletons. The rearrangement uses TRBV7-9 and TRBJ1-5; D not resolved. Material for sequencing was whole blood. The sequence was obtained from an adult who was a healthcare worker with PCR-confirmed SARS-CoV-2 infection or an uninfected control (not recorded which). The CDR3 is CASSLGLETQHF. CDR3 DNA: TGTGCCAGCAGCTTAGGTTTAGAGACCCAGCATTTT.